The subject of this entry is one T cell receptor (beta chain). The CDR3 has 15 residues. J lost 8 bases, V lost 9 bases, and 17 bases had no gene match. The germline V gene encodes CDR1 LNHDA and CDR2 SQIVND (reference sequence). This specimen belongs to a study of blood T cell repertoires in COVID-19. The overall study: Samples came from the United States, Italy and Spain, spanning acute and convalescent COVID-19. T cells, B-cell-depleted T cells, or PBMCs provided the cDNA or gDNA that served as material.

Here immunoSEQ multiplex PCR was the method, and the copy in TCRdb shows in-frame clones only, minus some. The sample has about 270,000 clones; approximately 85% are singletons. The clonotype comes from a woman aged 65 to 85 with acute or convalescent COVID-19. Input material: peripheral blood. The chain combines TRBV19 with TRBJ1-2; 8 bases match TRBD1. Written as DNA, the CDR3 is TGTGCCAGCGCCCAGGGGGCGAAGAGGATGTTAGGCTACACCTTC. It yields the protein CASAQGAKRMLGYTF.